These 27 T cell receptor beta chains came from one sample sequenced in a study of HIV-infected children after antiretroviral therapy interruption. Documented treatment: PENTA 11 planned treatment interruption arm or continuous ART arm. The TCR library was built from RNA with a 3' RACE protocol and unique molecular identifiers. TCRdb reanalysed the 3' RACE reads using MiXCR and keeps one entry per CDR3 protein. The sample contains approximately 95,000 distinct CDR3 sequences, about 6.9% of which appear only once. Specimen: CD45RA+ CD4+ T cells from PBMCs, pooled from several time points, collected from a donor given antiretroviral therapy, either interrupted or continuous. Subset indicated: naive CD4+ CD45RA+ CD45RO- T cells. These receptors were taken from a pool of human donors with HIV.

This clonotype was found many times. This sequence joins TRBV4-1 and TRBJ2-1; D gene ambiguous. V lost 0 bases and J lost 7, with 25 bases in between. In germline, CDR1 is MGHRA, CDR2 YSYEKL. The CDR3 contains 19 residues. This CDR3 reads CASSQEKALGVIPGNEQFF. For the CDR3, the DNA is TGCGCCAGCAGCCAAGAGAAGGCCCTGGGCGTAATTCCGGGTAATGAGCAGTTCTTC.

This clonotype was picked up many times. V is TRBV28 and J is TRBJ2-5, with D perhaps TRBD1 (6 bases). This CDR3 is built from 15 residues. The germline gives CDR1 MDHEN, CDR2 SYDVKM. Trimming pared 4 bases from V and 6 bases from J, leaving 18 bases between. CDR3 loop: CASSSDRIGWKTQYF. The CDR3 DNA reads as TGTGCCAGCAGTTCCGACAGGATCGGGTGGAAGACCCAGTACTTC.

This clonotype was seen at least ten times. This chain joins TRBV2 and TRBJ2-7, with D perhaps matching TRBD1 (6 bases). V was cut by 4 bases and J by 1 base, with 8 bases left in between. The germline gives CDR1 SNHLY, CDR2 FYNNEI. The length of the CDR3 is 13 residues. CDR3 sequence reads: CASSVQGSYEQYF. In nucleotides, the CDR3 is TGTGCCAGCAGTGTACAGGGATCCTACGAGCAGTACTTC.

This clonotype has ten or more counts. The J gene is TRBJ2-1, the V gene TRBV7-3, with 9 bases aligning to TRBD2. Germline values: CDR1 SGHTA, CDR2 FQGTGA. V lost 4 bases and J lost 1; bases outside the gene matches: 8. The CDR3 sequence is 17 residues long. CDR3 bases: TGTGCCAGCAGCTCACTCTCCCTAGCGGGATCCTACAATGAGCAGTTCTTC. Amino acid sequence: CASSSLSLAGSYNEQFF.

This clonotype occurred many times. The chain is built from TRBV30 and TRBJ2-6; D is unresolved. Trimming cost V 4 bases and J 0 bases, with 10 bases left between them. The CDR3 runs 15 residues. Germline-derived CDR1 and CDR2 are GTSNPN and SVGIG (reference sequence). CDR3: CAWTDIGSGANVLTF. CDR3 bases: TGTGCCTGGACCGATATAGGCTCTGGGGCCAACGTCCTGACTTTC.

This clonotype was detected many times. V and J are TRBV12-3 or TRBV12-4 and TRBJ2-3, with 7 bases that match TRBD1. The CDR3 has 19 amino acids. V lost 3 bases to trimming and J lost 0 bases; unmatched junction nucleotides: 15. The CDR3 DNA is TGTGCCAGCAGTTTCCGGACGGGCAAGCAGGGGGAAAGCACAGATACGCAGTATTTT. Protein product: CASSFRTGKQGESTDTQYF.

This clonotype has only a few counts. The CDR3 sequence: CATSRQGMGNQPQHF. CDR3 bases: TGTGCCACCAGCCGACAGGGAATGGGCAATCAGCCCCAGCATTTT. This chain joins TRBV12-3 or TRBV12-4 and TRBJ1-5; TRBD1 matches 7 bases. The CDR3 spans 15 residues. The ends lost 10 bases at V and 2 bases at J; junction bases unmatched: 11.

This clonotype was detected many times. The V and J genes are TRBV6-1 and TRBJ1-5; 12 bases agree with TRBD1. Trimming at V came to 7 bases and at J to 1 base, leaving 14 bases not matched to a gene. The germline CDR1 and CDR2 sequences are MNHNS and SASEGT. This CDR3 comprises 19 residues. CDR3 sequence: CASIPSGTGGARSNQPQHF. CDR3 in DNA: TGTGCCAGCATCCCTTCCGGGACAGGGGGCGCCAGGAGCAATCAGCCCCAGCATTTT.

This clonotype was seen repeatedly, ten times or more. The chain is built from TRBV27 and TRBJ1-4; 8 bases agree with TRBD1. The trim removed 3 bases at V and 6 bases at J, leaving 6 bases unmatched. The germline gives CDR1 MNHEY, CDR2 SMNVEV (reference sequence). This CDR3 is built from 15 residues. CDR3 nucleotides: TGTGCCAGCAGTTTCACCAGGGGGCAGGATGAAAAACTGTTTTTT. Amino acid sequence: CASSFTRGQDEKLFF.

The rearrangement uses TRBV5-1 and TRBJ2-7, with TRBD2 identical over 8 bases. The junction had 3 bases not matched to a gene; V was cut back by 1 base and J by 0 bases. Per germline, CDR1 SGHRS and CDR2 YFSETQ. This CDR3 contains 15 residues. CDR3 residues: CASSLLTSGSYEQYF. CDR3 sequence (DNA): TGCGCCAGCAGCTTGCTCACTAGCGGCTCCTACGAGCAGTACTTC.

The table lists this clonotype with many counts. The gene calls are TRBV12-3 or TRBV12-4 and TRBJ1-5; possible D gene TRBD1, 6 bases. The V and J ends lost 4 bases and 9 bases respectively, with 10 bases between them. This CDR3 spans 12 amino acids. The CDR3 loop is CASSSGTRPQHF. As DNA, the CDR3 is TGTGCCAGCAGTTCGGGGACAAGGCCCCAGCATTTT.

This clonotype was picked up many times. The CDR3 sequence: CSARRRVGITDTQYF. The DNA for the CDR3 is TGCAGTGCCCGAAGGCGGGTAGGGATCACAGATACGCAGTATTTT. The chain employs TRBV20-1 and TRBJ2-3; tentatively, D is TRBD2 (5 bases). This CDR3 spans 15 amino acids. The ends were cut back, 6 bases at V and 2 bases at J, with 18 bases in the middle. Per germline, CDR1 DFQATT and CDR2 SNEGSKA (reference sequence).

This clonotype appeared many times. The rearrangement joins TRBV2 to TRBJ2-7, with 7 bases matching TRBD2. Germline V gene data show CDR1 as SNHLY and CDR2 as FYNNEI. The CDR3 runs 15 residues. Germline trimming cut 7 bases from V and 5 bases from J; bases unmatched to any gene: 14. CDR3 DNA sequence: TGTGCCAGCACCCTCGAAGGTGGGAGGGGAGACGAGCAGTACTTC. Translating it yields CASTLEGGRGDEQYF.

This clonotype came up many times. This rearrangement joins TRBV11-3 to TRBJ2-2, with 11 bases identical to TRBD2. Per the germline V gene, CDR1 is SGHNT and CDR2 is YENEEA. V shed 5 bases, J shed 6 bases, and the junction held 11 bases outside the gene matches. The CDR3 loop spans 17 amino acids. The CDR3 sequence is CASSAGLLAGVSGELFF. The CDR3 DNA reads TGTGCCAGCAGCGCAGGCTTACTAGCGGGAGTCTCCGGGGAGCTGTTTTTT.

This clonotype has at least ten counts. CDR3: CASSGPGTARPDTQYF. In nucleotides, the CDR3 is TGTGCCAGCAGCGGTCCCGGGACAGCTCGTCCAGATACGCAGTATTTT. The V call is TRBV5-6, the J call TRBJ2-3, with 7 bases matching TRBD1. V lost 4 bases, J lost 4 bases, and 12 bases stayed unmatched. From germline, CDR1 is SGHDT and CDR2 YYEEEE. The CDR3 has 16 residues.

This chain uses TRBV19 with TRBJ1-5; a weak D match, TRBD1 (5 bases). CDR1 is LNHDA and CDR2 is SQIVND in the germline V gene (reference sequence). V was shortened by 5 bases and J by 7 bases, with 12 bases between the two germline ends. The CDR3 spans 13 residues. CDR3 residues: CASSDSIVQPQHF. The CDR3 coding sequence is TGTGCCAGTAGTGACAGTATCGTACAGCCCCAGCATTTT.

For this clonotype: Its ends do not fully match the called genes, so a read error is possible. The chain uses TRBV11-2 and TRBJ2-3; 9 bases line up with TRBD2. The CDR3 spans 16 residues. Germline V gene sequence: CDR1 SGHAT, CDR2 FQNNGV. The CDR3 protein is CASSLGLAVDTNTQYF. CDR3 DNA: TGTGCCAGCAGCTTAGGACTAGCGGTTGACACAAATACGCAGTATTTT.

This clonotype was counted many times. The chain has TRBV12-3 or TRBV12-4 and TRBJ2-1; 7 bases align to TRBD2. The V and J ends lost 7 bases and 4 bases, in that order; junction bases with no gene match: 10. The CDR3 is 15 residues long. In nucleotides, the CDR3 is TGTGCCAGCATCGCTCACGGGGGAGGGTACAATGAGCAGTTCTTC. Amino acid sequence: CASIAHGGGYNEQFF.

The sample holds many counts of this clonotype. The chain combines TRBV20-1 with TRBJ2-1; 9 bases align to TRBD2. This CDR3 is 14 amino acids long. Germline V gene data show CDR1 as DFQATT and CDR2 as SNEGSKA (reference sequence). The V segment lost 3 bases and the J segment 3 bases; nucleotides outside the gene matches: 3. As DNA, the CDR3 is TGCAGTGCTAGGTCGACTAGCGGCTACAATGAGCAGTTCTTC. Residues: CSARSTSGYNEQFF.

This clonotype was seen repeatedly, ten times or more. The chain carries TRBV28 and TRBJ1-5; D possibly corresponds to TRBD1 (5 bases). CDR3 size: 13 residues. Deletions cut 6 bases from V and 7 bases from J, with 13 bases between. Germline V gene data show CDR1 as MDHEN and CDR2 as SYDVKM. CDR3 in DNA: TGTGCCAGCAGCCAGGGTACGGTCCAGCCCCAGCATTTT. Translating gives CASSQGTVQPQHF.

This clonotype was picked up many times. The chain recombines TRBV7-9 with TRBJ2-3; D is possibly TRBD1 (7 bases). The CDR3 totals 14 residues. Germline V gene data show CDR1 as SEHNR and CDR2 as FQNEAQ (reference sequence). V was shortened by 5 bases and J by 4 bases, with 13 bases between the two germline ends. CDR3 in amino acids: CASSPQGGADTQYF. The CDR3 bases are TGTGCCAGCAGCCCTCAGGGGGGCGCAGATACGCAGTATTTT.

This clonotype was recorded many times. Here the CDR3 reads CASRPREADTEAFF. CDR3 DNA: TGTGCCAGCAGACCCAGAGAGGCGGACACTGAAGCTTTCTTT. The V call is TRBV6-6, the J call TRBJ1-1; D is unresolved. Trimming pared 6 bases from V and 3 bases from J, leaving 14 bases between. Looked up from germline, CDR1 is MNHNY and CDR2 is SVGAGI (reference sequence). This CDR3 comprises 14 residues.

This clonotype was detected many times. Compared with germline, one end of the junction differs, possibly owing to a read error. V gene TRBV24-1 combines with J gene TRBJ2-2; D perhaps matches TRBD2 (5 bases). CDR1 is KGHDR, CDR2 SFDVKD, per germline. The CDR3 runs to 13 residues. The CDR3 region has the DNA TGTGCCACCAGTGATTTGCCATCCGGGGAGCTGTTCTTT. It is translated as CATSDLPSGELFF.

In this sample, this clonotype turned up many times. The chain uses TRBV29-1 and TRBJ2-7, with D perhaps matching TRBD1 or TRBD2 (5 bases each). The CDR3 extends over 13 amino acids. CDR1 is SQVTM and CDR2 is ANQGSEA in the germline V gene. The ends were cut back, 7 bases at V and 5 bases at J, with 18 bases in the middle. The CDR3 here is CSATARGVDEQYF. The CDR3 region has the DNA TGCAGCGCAACGGCGAGGGGAGTCGACGAGCAGTACTTC.

Many counts were recorded for this clonotype. The chain combines TRBV5-1 with TRBJ1-5, with a possible D match to TRBD1 (6 bases). The V and J ends lost 3 bases and 4 bases respectively, with 14 bases between them. This CDR3 comprises 15 residues. Germline CDR1 is SGHRS and CDR2 is YFSETQ. In DNA form, the CDR3 reads TGCGCCAGCAGCTCCGCCGGGGACAAAAATCAGCCCCAGCATTTT. It encodes CASSSAGDKNQPQHF.

This clonotype showed up just a few times. The gene calls are TRBV3-1 and TRBJ1-1; unclear D gene. V dropped 1 base and J dropped 3 bases, with 9 bases sitting between them. Per the germline V gene, CDR1 is LGHDT and CDR2 is YNNKEL (reference sequence). CDR3 length equals 14 residues. The CDR3 spells CASSQARVDTEAFF. The CDR3 DNA reads TGTGCCAGCAGCCAAGCTAGGGTCGACACTGAAGCTTTCTTT.

In its sample, this clonotype was seen many times. The rearrangement links TRBV5-4 to TRBJ1-1, with 7 positions matching TRBD1. V trimming: 2 bases; J trimming: 0 bases; junction bases outside the gene matches: 4. There are 15 residues in the CDR3. Germline CDR1 and CDR2: SGHNT and YYREEE (reference sequence). CDR3 sequence reads: CASSFQGVLNTEAFF. Here the CDR3 DNA reads TGTGCCAGCAGCTTCCAGGGGGTTCTGAACACTGAAGCTTTCTTT.